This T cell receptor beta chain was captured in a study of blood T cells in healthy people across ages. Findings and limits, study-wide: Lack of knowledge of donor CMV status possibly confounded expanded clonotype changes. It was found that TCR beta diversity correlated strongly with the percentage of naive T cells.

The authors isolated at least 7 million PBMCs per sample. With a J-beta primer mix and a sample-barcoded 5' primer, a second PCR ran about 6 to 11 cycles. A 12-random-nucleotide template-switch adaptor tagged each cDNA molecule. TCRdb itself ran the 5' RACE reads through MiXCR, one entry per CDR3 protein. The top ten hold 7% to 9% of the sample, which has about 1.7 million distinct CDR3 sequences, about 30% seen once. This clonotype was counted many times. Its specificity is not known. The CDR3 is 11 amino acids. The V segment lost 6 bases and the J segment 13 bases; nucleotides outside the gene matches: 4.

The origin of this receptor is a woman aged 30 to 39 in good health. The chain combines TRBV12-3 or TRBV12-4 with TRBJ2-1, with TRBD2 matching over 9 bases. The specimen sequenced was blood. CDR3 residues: CASSRLAEQFF. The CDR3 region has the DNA TGTGCCAGCAGCCGACTAGCGGAACAGTTCTTC.